This record looks at one TCR beta chain sequence and its context. Its antigen is undetermined. MiXCR, applied by TCRdb to the 5' RACE reads, yields one record per CDR3 protein. The top ten hold about a fifth of the sample, which has roughly 370,000 distinct CDR3 sequences, roughly 15% seen once. The sample originates from a study of T-cell memory formation after mild COVID-19. Overall study findings and caveats: Pre-infection memory harbored some responding clones, suggesting cross-reactive memory joined. There was a balanced CD4/CD8 profile in clones contracting day 15 to 85, and later expanders leaned CD4+.

V was clipped by 1 base and J by 7 bases, with 12 bases between them. The CDR3 runs to 14 residues. Looked up from germline, CDR1 is SGHNT and CDR2 is YENEEA. V and J are TRBV11-3 and TRBJ2-3; no definite D call. What was sequenced was PBMCs or a T cell subset sorted from them (not recorded which). This sequence was found in a man aged 18 to 35 who had mild COVID-19 (a few samples of this study predate the infection). Cell type and time point are not known. CDR3 bases: TGTGCCAGCAGCTTAGCAGCTGGTACATATACGCAGTATTTT. The encoded protein is CASSLAAGTYTQYF. The whole variable domain, remainder taken from reference TRBV11-3 and TRBJ2-3, is EAGVVQSPRYKIIEKKQPVAFWCNPISGHNTLYWYLQNLGQGPELLIRYENEEAVDDSQLPKDRFSAERLKGVDSTLKIQPAELGDSAVYLCASSLAAGTYTQYFGPGTRLTVL.